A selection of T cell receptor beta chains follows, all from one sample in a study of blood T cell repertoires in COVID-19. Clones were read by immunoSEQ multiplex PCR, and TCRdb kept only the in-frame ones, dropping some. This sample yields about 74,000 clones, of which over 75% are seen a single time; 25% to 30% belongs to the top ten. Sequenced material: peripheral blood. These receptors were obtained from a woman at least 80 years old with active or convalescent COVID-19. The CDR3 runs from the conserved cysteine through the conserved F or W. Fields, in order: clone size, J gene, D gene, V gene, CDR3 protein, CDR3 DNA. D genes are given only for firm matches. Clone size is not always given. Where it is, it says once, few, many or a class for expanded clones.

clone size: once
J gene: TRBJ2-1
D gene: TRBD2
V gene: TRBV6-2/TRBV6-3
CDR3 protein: CASSQTSGGRNEQFF
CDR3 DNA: TGTGCCAGCAGTCAGACTAGCGGGGGTCGCAATGAGCAGTTCTTC

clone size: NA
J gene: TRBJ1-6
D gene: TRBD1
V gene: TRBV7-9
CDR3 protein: CASSLETGAAYNSPLHF
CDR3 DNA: TGTGCCAGCAGCTTAGAGACAGGGGCTGCCTATAATTCACCCCTCCACTTT

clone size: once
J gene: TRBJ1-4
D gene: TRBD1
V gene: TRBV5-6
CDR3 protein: CASIRQGVVGKLFF
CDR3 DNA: TGTGCCAGCATCCGTCAGGGGGTAGTGGGAAAACTGTTTTTT

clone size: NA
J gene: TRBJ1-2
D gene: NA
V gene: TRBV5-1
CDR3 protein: CASSLWGSSSNYGYTF
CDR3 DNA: TGCGCCAGCAGCTTGTGGGGCAGTTCATCTAACTATGGCTACACCTTC

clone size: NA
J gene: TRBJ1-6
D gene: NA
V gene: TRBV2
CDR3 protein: CASSVFRSGTMNSPLHF
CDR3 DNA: TGTGCCAGCAGTGTCTTTAGATCCGGGACAATGAATTCACCCCTCCACTTT

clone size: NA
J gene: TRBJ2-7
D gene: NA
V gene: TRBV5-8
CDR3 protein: CASSLKGHPNF
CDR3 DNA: TGTGCCAGCAGCTTGAAGGGACACCCTAACTTC

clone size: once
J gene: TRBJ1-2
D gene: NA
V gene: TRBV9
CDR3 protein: CASSGSVFGYTF
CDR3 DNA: TGTGCCAGCAGCGGGTCAGTGTTTGGCTACACCTTC

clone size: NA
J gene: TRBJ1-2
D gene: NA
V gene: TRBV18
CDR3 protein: CASSPRARDGYTF
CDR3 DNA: TGTGCCAGCTCACCACGGGCCAGGGATGGCTACACCTTC

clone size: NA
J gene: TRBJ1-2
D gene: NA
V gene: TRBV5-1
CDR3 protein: CASRVSSYGYTF
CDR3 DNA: TGCGCCAGCCGGGTCTCCAGCTATGGCTACACCTTC

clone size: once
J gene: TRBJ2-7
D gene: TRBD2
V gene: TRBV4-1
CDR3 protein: CASSPSGTGSYEQYF
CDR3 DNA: TGCGCCAGCAGCCCCAGCGGGACTGGCTCCTACGAGCAGTACTTC

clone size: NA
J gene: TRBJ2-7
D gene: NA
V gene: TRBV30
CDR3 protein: CAWSNRAPYEQYF
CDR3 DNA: TGTGCCTGGTCGAACAGGGCACCCTACGAGCAGTACTTC

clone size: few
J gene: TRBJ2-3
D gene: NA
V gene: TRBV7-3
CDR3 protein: CASSFTRTDTQYF
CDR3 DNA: TGTGCCAGCAGCTTCACACGCACAGATACGCAGTATTTT

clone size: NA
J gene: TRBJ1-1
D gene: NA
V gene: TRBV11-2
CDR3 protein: CASSLLSSGGTEAFF
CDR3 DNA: TGTGCCAGCAGCTTATTATCGAGTGGGGGGACTGAAGCTTTCTTT

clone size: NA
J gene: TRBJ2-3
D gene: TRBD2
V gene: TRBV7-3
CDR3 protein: CASSSGTSADTQYF
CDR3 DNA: TGTGCCAGCAGCTCCGGGACTAGCGCAGATACGCAGTATTTT

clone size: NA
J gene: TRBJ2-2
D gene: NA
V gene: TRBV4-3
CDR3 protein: CASSQDMQGGTGELFF
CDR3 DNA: TGCGCCAGCAGCCAAGATATGCAGGGTGGAACCGGGGAGCTGTTTTTT

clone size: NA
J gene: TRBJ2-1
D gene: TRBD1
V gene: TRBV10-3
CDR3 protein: CAISSDRGGNEQFF
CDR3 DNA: TGTGCCATCAGCTCGGACAGGGGAGGCAATGAGCAGTTCTTC

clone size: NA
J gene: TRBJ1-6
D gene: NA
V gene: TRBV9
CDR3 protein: CASSAGMAYNSPLHF
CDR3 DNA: TGTGCCAGCAGCGCAGGGATGGCCTATAATTCACCCCTCCACTTT

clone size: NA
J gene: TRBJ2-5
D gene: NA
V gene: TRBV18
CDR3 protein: CATQPGGGSETQYF
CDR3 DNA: TGTGCCACCCAACCGGGAGGGGGCTCGGAGACCCAGTACTTC

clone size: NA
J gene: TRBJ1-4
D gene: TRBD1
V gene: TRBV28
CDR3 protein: CASSTHGTGDEKLFF
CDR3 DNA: TGTGCCAGCAGCACCCACGGGACAGGAGATGAAAAACTGTTTTTT

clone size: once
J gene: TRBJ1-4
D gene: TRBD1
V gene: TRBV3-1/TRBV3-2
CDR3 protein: CASSQSLDRSSEKLFF
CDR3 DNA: TGTGCCAGCAGCCAATCTCTGGACAGGTCTTCCGAAAAACTGTTTTTT

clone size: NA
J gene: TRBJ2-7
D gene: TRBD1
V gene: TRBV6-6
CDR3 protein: CASSETDRGNEQYF
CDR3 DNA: TGTGCCAGCAGCGAAACCGACAGGGGTAACGAGCAGTACTTC

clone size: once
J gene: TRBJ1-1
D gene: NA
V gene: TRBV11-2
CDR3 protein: CASSSQKLDRRRNTEAFF
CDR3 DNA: TGTGCCAGCAGCTCACAAAAACTCGACAGGAGAAGGAACACTGAAGCTTTCTTT

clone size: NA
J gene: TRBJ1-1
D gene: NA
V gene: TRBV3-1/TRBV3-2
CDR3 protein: CASSQLGTNTEAFF
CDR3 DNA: TGTGCCAGCAGCCAACTGGGGACAAACACTGAAGCTTTCTTT

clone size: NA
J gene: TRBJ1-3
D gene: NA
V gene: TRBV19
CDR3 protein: CASTHLFPMQGGGNTIYF
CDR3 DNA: TGTGCCAGTACCCACCTATTCCCCATGCAGGGTGGAGGAAACACCATATATTTT

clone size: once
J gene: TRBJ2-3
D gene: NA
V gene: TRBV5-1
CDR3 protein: CASGSGTGGGNLDTDTQYF
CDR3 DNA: TGCGCCAGTGGGTCCGGGACGGGTGGGGGCAACCTCGACACAGATACGCAGTATTTT

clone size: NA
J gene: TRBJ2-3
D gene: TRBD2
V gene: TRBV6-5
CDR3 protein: CASSQQRGGADTQYF
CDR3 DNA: TGTGCCAGCAGTCAACAGCGGGGGGGCGCGGATACGCAGTATTTT

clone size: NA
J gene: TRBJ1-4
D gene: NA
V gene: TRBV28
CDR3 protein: CASSFGQGNEKLFF
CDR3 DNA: TGTGCCAGCAGTTTTGGTCAGGGAAATGAAAAACTGTTTTTT